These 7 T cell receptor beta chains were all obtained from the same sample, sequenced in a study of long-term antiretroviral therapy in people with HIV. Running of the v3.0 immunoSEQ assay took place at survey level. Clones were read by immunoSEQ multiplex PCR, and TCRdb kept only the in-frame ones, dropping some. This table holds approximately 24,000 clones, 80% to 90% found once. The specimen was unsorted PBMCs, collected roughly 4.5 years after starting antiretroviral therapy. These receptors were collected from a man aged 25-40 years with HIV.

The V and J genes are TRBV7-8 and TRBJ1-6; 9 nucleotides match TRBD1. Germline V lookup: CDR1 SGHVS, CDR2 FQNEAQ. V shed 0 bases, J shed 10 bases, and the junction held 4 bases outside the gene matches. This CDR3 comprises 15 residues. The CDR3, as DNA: TGTGCCAGCAGCTTAGCACAGGGGGCGTCGTCACCCCTCCACTTT. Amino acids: CASSLAQGASSPLHF.

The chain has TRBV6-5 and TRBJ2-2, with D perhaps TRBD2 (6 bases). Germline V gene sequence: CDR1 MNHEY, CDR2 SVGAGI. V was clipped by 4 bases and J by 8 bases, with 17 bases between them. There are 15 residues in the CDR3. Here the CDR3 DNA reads TGTGCCAGCAGTTCTTTGCGGAGGGCTGCTGGGGAGCTGTTTTTT. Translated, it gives CASSSLRRAAGELFF.

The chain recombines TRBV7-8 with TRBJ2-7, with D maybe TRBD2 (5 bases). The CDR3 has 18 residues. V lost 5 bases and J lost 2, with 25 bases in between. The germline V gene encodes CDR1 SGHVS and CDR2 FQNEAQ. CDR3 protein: CASSPLAREPRKPYEQYF. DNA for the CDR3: TGTGCCAGCAGCCCTCTGGCCCGGGAACCCAGGAAGCCCTACGAGCAGTACTTC.

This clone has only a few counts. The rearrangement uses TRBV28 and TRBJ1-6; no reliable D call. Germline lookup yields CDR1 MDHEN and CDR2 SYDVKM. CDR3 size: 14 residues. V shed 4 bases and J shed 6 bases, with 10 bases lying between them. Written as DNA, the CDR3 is TGTGCCAGCAGTTCCCCGCCTACTAATTCACCCCTCCACTTT. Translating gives CASSSPPTNSPLHF.

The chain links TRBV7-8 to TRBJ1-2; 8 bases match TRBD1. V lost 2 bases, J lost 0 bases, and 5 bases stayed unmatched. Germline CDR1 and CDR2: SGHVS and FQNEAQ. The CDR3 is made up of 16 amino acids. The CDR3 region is CASSLTGTGTNYGYTF. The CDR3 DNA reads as TGTGCCAGCAGCTTAACCGGGACAGGAACTAACTATGGCTACACCTTC.

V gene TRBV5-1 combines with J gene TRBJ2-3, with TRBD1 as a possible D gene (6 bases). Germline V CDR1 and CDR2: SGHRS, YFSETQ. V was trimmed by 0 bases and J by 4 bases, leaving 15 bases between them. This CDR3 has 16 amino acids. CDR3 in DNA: TGCGCCAGCAGCTTGGTTCCATTGGGGGCCCCAGATACGCAGTATTTT. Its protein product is CASSLVPLGAPDTQYF.

CDR3 in DNA: TGCGCCAGCAGCCAGCCAGGCTCTGGGGCCAACGTCCTGACTTTC. Translated: CASSQPGSGANVLTF. J is TRBJ2-6 and V is TRBV4-3; D ambiguous. The germline V gene has CDR1 LGHNA and CDR2 YSLEER. This CDR3 region has 15 residues. Trimming shortened V by 3 bases and J by 0 bases, and 6 bases separated the two germline ends.